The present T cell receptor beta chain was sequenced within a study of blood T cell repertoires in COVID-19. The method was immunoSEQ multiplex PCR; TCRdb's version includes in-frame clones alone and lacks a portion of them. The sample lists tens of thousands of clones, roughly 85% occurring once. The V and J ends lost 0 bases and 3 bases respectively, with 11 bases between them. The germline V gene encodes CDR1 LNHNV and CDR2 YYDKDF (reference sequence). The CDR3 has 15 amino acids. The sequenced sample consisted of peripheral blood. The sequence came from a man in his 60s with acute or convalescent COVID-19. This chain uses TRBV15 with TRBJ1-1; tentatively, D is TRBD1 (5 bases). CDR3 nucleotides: TGTGCCACCAGCAGAGAGCCGGGAGGGGACACTGAAGCTTTCTTT. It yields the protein CATSREPGGDTEAFF. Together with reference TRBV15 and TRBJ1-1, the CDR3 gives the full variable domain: DAMVIQNPRYQVTQFGKPVTLSCSQTLNHNVMYWYQQKSSQAPKLLFHYYDKDFNNEADTPDNFQSRRPNTSFCFLDIRSPGLGDTAMYLCATSREPGGDTEAFFGQGTRLTVV.